This T cell receptor (beta chain) was captured in a study of blood T cell repertoires in COVID-19. The data were produced by immunoSEQ multiplex PCR, yet TCRdb's version contains in-frame clones alone and is incomplete. The sample lists about 220,000 clones, around four fifths occurring once. From germline, CDR1 is SGHRS and CDR2 YFSETQ. The V end was cut by 0 bases, the J end by 0 bases, with 16 bases between. This CDR3 is built from 18 residues. V is TRBV5-1 and J is TRBJ1-5; tentative D call: TRBD1 (5 bases). The sequence was obtained from a woman aged 55-75 years who had recovered from COVID-19. Specimen: peripheral blood. The CDR3 sequence is CASSLVPQGLYSNQPQHF. As DNA, the CDR3 is TGCGCCAGCAGCTTGGTCCCCCAGGGCCTATATAGCAATCAGCCCCAGCATTTT.